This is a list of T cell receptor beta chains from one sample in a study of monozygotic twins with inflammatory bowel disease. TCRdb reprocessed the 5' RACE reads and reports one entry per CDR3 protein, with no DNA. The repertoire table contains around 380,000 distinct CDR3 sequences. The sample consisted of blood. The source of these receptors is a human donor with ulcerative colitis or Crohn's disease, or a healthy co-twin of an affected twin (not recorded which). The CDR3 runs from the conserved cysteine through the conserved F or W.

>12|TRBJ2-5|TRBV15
CATSRDQKTQYF
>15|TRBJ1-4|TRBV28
CASSIIQGAKEKLFF
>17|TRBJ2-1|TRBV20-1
CSARETMEREKRNEQFF
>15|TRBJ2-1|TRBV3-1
CASSHTSGRRNEQFF
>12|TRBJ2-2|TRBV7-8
CASSWGAGELFF
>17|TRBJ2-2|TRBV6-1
CASSRDFLAGVSGELFF
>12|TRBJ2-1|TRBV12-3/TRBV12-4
CASSTSRREQFF
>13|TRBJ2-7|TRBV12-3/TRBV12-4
CASRIDKAYEQYF
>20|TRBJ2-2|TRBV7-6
CASSLLRRDTTLANTGELFF
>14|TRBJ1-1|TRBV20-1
CSARDLPGNTEAFF
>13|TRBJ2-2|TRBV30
CAWNESWGGELFF
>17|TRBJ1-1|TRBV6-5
CASSYSSWGRGNTEAFF
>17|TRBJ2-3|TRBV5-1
CASRPLRGQGARDTQYF
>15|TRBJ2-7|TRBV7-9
CASSLEGGLGGEQYF
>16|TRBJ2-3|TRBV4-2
CASSYGTSGSTDTQYF
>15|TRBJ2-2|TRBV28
CASTNPGTALKELFF
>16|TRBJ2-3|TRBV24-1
CATSDFLAGGPDTQYF
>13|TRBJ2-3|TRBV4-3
CASSRATSGREYF
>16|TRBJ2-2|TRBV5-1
CASSLQAWGFHGELFF
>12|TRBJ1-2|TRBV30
CAWSGVSWGYTF
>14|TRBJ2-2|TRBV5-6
CASSFLAGTGELFF
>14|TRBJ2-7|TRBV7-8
CASSPDQLVYEQYF
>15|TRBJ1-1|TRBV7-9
CASSLPTYTNTEAFF
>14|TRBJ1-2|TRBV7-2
CASRRPGLDYGYTF
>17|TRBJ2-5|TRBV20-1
CSARGPTGTSGVKTQYF
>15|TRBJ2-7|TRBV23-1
CASSQSRGGALEQYF